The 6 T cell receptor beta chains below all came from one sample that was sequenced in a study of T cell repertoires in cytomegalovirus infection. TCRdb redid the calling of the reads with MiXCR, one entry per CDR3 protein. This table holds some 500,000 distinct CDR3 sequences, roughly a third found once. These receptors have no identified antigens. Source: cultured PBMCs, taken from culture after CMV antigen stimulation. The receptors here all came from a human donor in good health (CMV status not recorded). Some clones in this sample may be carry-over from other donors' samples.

CDR3 sequence reads: CASKKGTLNEKLFF. DNA of the CDR3: TGTGCCAGCAAAAAGGGAACGCTTAATGAAAAACTGTTTTTT. This rearrangement joins TRBV27 to TRBJ1-4, with D unresolved. Trimming stripped 7 bases from V and 4 bases from J, with 13 bases between. Per the germline V gene, CDR1 is MNHEY and CDR2 is SMNVEV (reference sequence). The CDR3 contains 14 residues.

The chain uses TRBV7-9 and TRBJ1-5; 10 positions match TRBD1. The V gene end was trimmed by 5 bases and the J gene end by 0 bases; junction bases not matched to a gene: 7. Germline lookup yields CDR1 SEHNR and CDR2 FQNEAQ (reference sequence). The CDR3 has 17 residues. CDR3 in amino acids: CASSRGGTGVSNQPQHF. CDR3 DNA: TGTGCCAGCAGCCGGGGGGGGACAGGGGTTAGCAATCAGCCCCAGCATTTT.

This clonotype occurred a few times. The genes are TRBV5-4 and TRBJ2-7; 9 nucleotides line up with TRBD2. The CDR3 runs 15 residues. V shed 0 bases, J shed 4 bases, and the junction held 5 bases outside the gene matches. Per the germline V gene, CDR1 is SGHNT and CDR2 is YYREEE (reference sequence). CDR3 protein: CASSLDPSGTYEQYF. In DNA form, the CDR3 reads TGTGCCAGCAGCTTGGACCCTAGCGGGACTTACGAGCAGTACTTC.

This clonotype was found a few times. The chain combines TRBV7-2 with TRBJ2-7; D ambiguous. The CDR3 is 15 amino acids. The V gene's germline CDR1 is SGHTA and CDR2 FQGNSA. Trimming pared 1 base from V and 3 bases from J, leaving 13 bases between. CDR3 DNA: TGTGCCAGCAGCTTAGTTGTCGGACCAGACTACGAGCAGTACTTC. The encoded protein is CASSLVVGPDYEQYF.

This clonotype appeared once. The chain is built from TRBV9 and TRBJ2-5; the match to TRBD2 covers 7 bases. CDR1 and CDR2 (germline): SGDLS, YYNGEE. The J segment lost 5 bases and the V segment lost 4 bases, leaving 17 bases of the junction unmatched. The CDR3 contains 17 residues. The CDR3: CASSPRGTGGSYETQYF. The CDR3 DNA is TGTGCCAGCAGCCCTCGTGGTACTGGCGGGAGCTATGAGACCCAGTACTTC.

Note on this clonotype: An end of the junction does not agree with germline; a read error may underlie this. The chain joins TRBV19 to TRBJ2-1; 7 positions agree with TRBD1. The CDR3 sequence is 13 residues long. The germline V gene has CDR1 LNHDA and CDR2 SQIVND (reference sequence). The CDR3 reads CASSPTGTVRASF. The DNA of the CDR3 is TGTGCCAGTAGCCCGACAGGGACCGTGCGGGCTTCGTTC. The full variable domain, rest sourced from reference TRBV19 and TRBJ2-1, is DGGITQSPKYLFRKEGQNVTLSCEQNLNHDAMYWYRQDPGQGLRLIYYSQIVNDFQKGDIAEGYSVSREKKESFPLTVTSAQKNPTAFYLCASSPTGTVRASFGPGTRLTVL.